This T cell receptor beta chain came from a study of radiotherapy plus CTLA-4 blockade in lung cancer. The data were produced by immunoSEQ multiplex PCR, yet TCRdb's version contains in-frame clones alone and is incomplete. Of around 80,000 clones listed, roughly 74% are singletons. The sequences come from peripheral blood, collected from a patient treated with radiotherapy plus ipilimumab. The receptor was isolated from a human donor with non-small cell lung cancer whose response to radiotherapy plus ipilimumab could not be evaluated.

The CDR3, as DNA: TGCGCCAGCAGCTTGGCCCCAGGTTCAGGGACCGGGGAGCTGTTTTTT. Protein product: CASSLAPGSGTGELFF. The chain links TRBV5-1 to TRBJ2-2; tentatively, D is TRBD1 (5 bases). The CDR3 length is 16 residues. V shed 0 bases and J shed 5 bases, with 14 bases lying between them. The germline V gene has CDR1 SGHRS and CDR2 YFSETQ.